The 6 T cell receptor beta chains below were found in one sample sequenced in a study of shared clonotypes between healthy human individuals. Assay: immunoSEQ multiplex PCR; the TCRdb copy retains only in-frame clones and omits some. The repertoire has about 2.4 million clones, around 94% of them found once; the top ten carry more than 0.12%. What was sequenced was naive CD4+ T cells sorted from blood. Subset meaning: CD45RA+ positively selected. These receptors were taken from a man in his late teens or twenties in good health.

The chain uses TRBV4-1 and TRBJ2-7, with D possibly being TRBD1 (6 bases). V lost 2 bases, J lost 1 base, and 18 bases lay in between. The germline CDR1 and CDR2 sequences are MGHRA and YSYEKL. The CDR3 is 17 residues long. CDR3 coding DNA: TGCGCCAGCAGCCAAACGCAGGGGTCTTCTTTATCCTACGAGCAGTACTTC. This gives the protein CASSQTQGSSLSYEQYF.

The chain couples TRBV6-6 to TRBJ1-1; 7 nucleotides line up with TRBD1. Trimming took 3 bases from V and 7 from J; bases not matched to a gene: 8. Germline V lookup: CDR1 MNHNY, CDR2 SVGAGI (reference sequence). There are 14 residues in the CDR3. CDR3 protein: CASSYGDSAGEAFF. The CDR3 nucleotides are TGTGCCAGCAGTTATGGGGACAGTGCCGGTGAAGCTTTCTTT.

For this clone: The same CDR3 also results from other DNA sequences found in this sample. The CDR3 loop is CASSLGYQETQYF. CDR3 nucleotide sequence: TGTGCCAGCAGCTTAGGCTACCAAGAGACCCAGTACTTC. The chain recombines TRBV7-2 with TRBJ2-5, with D hard to call. Germline values: CDR1 SGHTA, CDR2 FQGNSA. V was trimmed by 1 base and J by 0 bases, leaving 3 bases between them. This CDR3 spans 13 amino acids.

J is TRBJ2-7 and V is TRBV19, with TRBD2 matching over 10 bases. Germline-derived CDR1 and CDR2 are LNHDA and SQIVND (reference sequence). V lost 7 bases, J lost 4 bases, and 19 bases stayed unmatched. This CDR3 region has 18 residues. The CDR3 protein is CASTTFRPKELAGYEQYF. CDR3 DNA: TGTGCCAGTACCACCTTTCGCCCCAAAGAACTAGCGGGATACGAGCAGTACTTC.

CDR3 in DNA: TGCAGCGTTAACAGGGGTGGGGAGACCCAGTACTTC. Translating gives CSVNRGGETQYF. The gene calls are TRBV29-1 and TRBJ2-5, with 7 bases aligning to TRBD1. This CDR3 is built from 12 residues. V was clipped by 5 bases and J by 5 bases; unmatched bases: 5. Looked up from germline, CDR1 is SQVTM and CDR2 is ANQGSEA. The full variable domain, rest sourced from reference TRBV29-1 and TRBJ2-5, is SAVISQKPSRDICQRGTSLTIQCQVDSQVTMMFWYRQQPGQSLTLIATANQGSEATYESGFVIDKFPISRPNLTFSTLTVSNMSPEDSSIYLCSVNRGGETQYFGPGTRLLVL.

Turning to this clone: Other DNA variants within this sample encode the same CDR3. This rearrangement joins TRBV5-1 to TRBJ2-1; D perhaps matches TRBD2 (5 bases). V was cut by 1 base and J by 0 bases, with 8 bases left in between. The germline CDR1 and CDR2 sequences are SGHRS and YFSETQ. CDR3 length equals 15 residues. The CDR3, as DNA: TGCGCCAGCAGCTTGAGTGGGAGCTCCTACAATGAGCAGTTCTTC. Its protein product is CASSLSGSSYNEQFF. The variable domain in full, with the rest retrieved from reference TRBV5-1 and TRBJ2-1, is KAGVTQTPRYLIKTRGQQVTLSCSPISGHRSVSWYQQTPGQGLQFLFEYFSETQRNKGNFPGRFSGRQFSNSRSEMNVSTLELGDSALYLCASSLSGSSYNEQFFGPGTRLTVL.